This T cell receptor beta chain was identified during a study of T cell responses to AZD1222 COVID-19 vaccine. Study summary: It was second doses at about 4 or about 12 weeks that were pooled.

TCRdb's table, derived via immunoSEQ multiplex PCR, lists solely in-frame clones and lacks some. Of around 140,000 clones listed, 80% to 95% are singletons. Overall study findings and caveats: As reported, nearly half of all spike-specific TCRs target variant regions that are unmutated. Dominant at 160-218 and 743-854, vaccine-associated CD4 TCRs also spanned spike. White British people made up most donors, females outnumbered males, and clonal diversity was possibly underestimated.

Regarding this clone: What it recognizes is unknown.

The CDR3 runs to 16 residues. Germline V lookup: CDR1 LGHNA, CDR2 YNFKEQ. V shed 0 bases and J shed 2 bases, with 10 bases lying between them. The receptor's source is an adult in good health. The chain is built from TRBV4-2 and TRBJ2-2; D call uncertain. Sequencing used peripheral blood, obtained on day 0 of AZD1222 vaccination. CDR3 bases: TGTGCCAGCAGCCAAGAATCTTCCGGTAACACCGGGGAGCTGTTTTTT. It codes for CASSQESSGNTGELFF.